This record covers a single TCR beta chain. The data derive from a study of cytomegalovirus exposure and HLA in healthy donors. The V segment lost 2 bases and the J segment 0 bases; nucleotides outside the gene matches: 14. CDR3 length: 19 amino acids. Germline CDR1 reads GTSNPN; CDR2 reads SVGIG (reference sequence). Use of 60 Vbeta and 13 Jbeta primers characterized the PCR. Data came from immunoSEQ multiplex PCR; TCRdb stores just in-frame clones and leaves some out. The sample shows tens of thousands of clones, 78% of them seen only once. The clonotype comes from a woman aged 40 to 50 in good health and CMV-seronegative. The sample was PBMCs. This rearrangement joins TRBV30 to TRBJ1-1; 11 bases match TRBD1. The CDR3 here is CAWSPSWTGGRVLNTEAFF. CDR3 DNA sequence: TGTGCCTGGAGTCCCTCCTGGACAGGGGGCAGGGTGTTGAACACTGAAGCTTTCTTT.